The clone carrying this T cell receptor beta chain was recorded many times. V gave up 1 base and J gave up 3 bases; unmatched junction bases: 2. CDR1 is SGHRS, CDR2 YFSETQ, per germline. The CDR3 spans 15 residues. These data come from a study of neurological immune-mediated disorders. Time point indicated: longitudinal time-point 2. Unsorted libraries were prepared from 2 million PBMCs held at -80 C. TCRdb recomputed calls from the 5' RACE reads with MiXCR, one row per CDR3 protein. The sample consists of 84,000 or so distinct CDR3 sequences, about 13% of them appearing once. The sequenced sample was PBMCs. The genes are TRBV5-1 and TRBJ2-3; 10 nucleotides agree with TRBD2. The receptor's source is a female donor with HTLV-1-associated myelopathy (HAM/TSP). CDR3 residues: CASSLTSGETDTQYF. The CDR3 DNA reads TGCGCCAGCAGCTTGACTAGCGGGGAAACAGATACGCAGTATTTT.